The rows below give T cell receptor beta chains drawn from one sample of a study of spatial heterogeneity in lung cancer. Each CDR3 protein gets one entry after TCRdb re-called the 5' RACE reads with MiXCR. Here the sample spans over a thousand distinct CDR3 sequences, around 14% being singletons. The starting material was normal lung tissue next to the tumor, obtained at surgery. Source of these receptors: a male donor with early-stage non-small cell lung cancer. CDR3s include the opening cysteine and the closing phenylalanine or tryptophan. The D gene is left open where the match is weak. Part of the rows lack a size; the others show once, few, many or a class for expanded clones.

j_call: TRBJ2-5; d_call: TRBD2; clone_size: -; v_call: TRBV4-3; cdr3_nt: TGCGCCAGCGCAGGGGTAGCGGGAGAAGAGACCCAGTACTTC; cdr3_aa: CASAGVAGEETQYF
j_call: TRBJ2-5; d_call: -; clone_size: medium-sized; v_call: TRBV6-5; cdr3_nt: TGTGCCAGCAGTTACATACAGACCCAGTACTTC; cdr3_aa: CASSYIQTQYF
j_call: TRBJ2-2; d_call: -; clone_size: medium-sized; v_call: TRBV5-4; cdr3_nt: TGTGCCAGCACCCTGGACTCGCGGGGCGGGGAGCTGTTTTTT; cdr3_aa: CASTLDSRGGELFF
j_call: TRBJ2-6; d_call: TRBD1; clone_size: medium-sized; v_call: TRBV27; cdr3_nt: TGTGCCAGCAGGATTTGGGCCGGGACAGGGGGTAAGGATAACGTCCTGACTTTC; cdr3_aa: CASRIWAGTGGKDNVLTF
j_call: TRBJ1-1; d_call: -; clone_size: medium-sized; v_call: TRBV11-2; cdr3_nt: TGTGCCAGCAGCTTAGTTCTGGCAGGGGAAGCTTTCTTT; cdr3_aa: CASSLVLAGEAFF
j_call: TRBJ2-1; d_call: TRBD2; clone_size: few; v_call: TRBV29-1; cdr3_nt: TGCAGCTTCCCGACTAGCGGGTTAGCAATGGATGAGCAGTTCTTC; cdr3_aa: CSFPTSGLAMDEQFF
j_call: TRBJ2-5; d_call: -; clone_size: -; v_call: TRBV30; cdr3_nt: TGTGCCTGGAGGTCGGCGGGGGCGGTGGAGACCCAGTACTTC; cdr3_aa: CAWRSAGAVETQYF
j_call: TRBJ2-7; d_call: -; clone_size: large; v_call: TRBV19; cdr3_nt: TGTGCCAGTAGTATGTCATCCGAGAGCTCCTACGAGCAGTACTTC; cdr3_aa: CASSMSSESSYEQYF
j_call: TRBJ1-5; d_call: TRBD1; clone_size: medium-sized; v_call: TRBV5-5; cdr3_nt: TGTGCCAGCAGCATCGGACAGGGCAAGGATCAGCCCCAGCATTTT; cdr3_aa: CASSIGQGKDQPQHF
j_call: TRBJ2-1; d_call: -; clone_size: once; v_call: TRBV5-1; cdr3_nt: TGCGCCAGCAGCCCGGGGAACACCGGGCGCAATGAGCAGTTCTTC; cdr3_aa: CASSPGNTGRNEQFF
j_call: TRBJ2-5; d_call: TRBD2; clone_size: -; v_call: TRBV5-5; cdr3_nt: TGTGCCAGCAGCCTTGGACTAGCGGGAGCGTGGGGGGACCAAGAGACCCAGTACTTC; cdr3_aa: CASSLGLAGAWGDQETQYF
j_call: TRBJ2-2; d_call: -; clone_size: medium-sized; v_call: TRBV5-6; cdr3_nt: TGTGCCAGCAGCTTGTCGCCTAGTGGAGGCGGGGAGCTGTTTTTT; cdr3_aa: CASSLSPSGGGELFF
j_call: TRBJ1-3; d_call: -; clone_size: medium-sized; v_call: TRBV29-1; cdr3_nt: TGCAGCGTTGGCAGGGTGAACGATGGAAACACCATATATTTT; cdr3_aa: CSVGRVNDGNTIYF
j_call: TRBJ1-1; d_call: TRBD1; clone_size: medium-sized; v_call: TRBV11-2; cdr3_nt: TGTGCCAGCAGCTTCCAGGGACAGTTGAACACTGAAGCTTTCTTT; cdr3_aa: CASSFQGQLNTEAFF